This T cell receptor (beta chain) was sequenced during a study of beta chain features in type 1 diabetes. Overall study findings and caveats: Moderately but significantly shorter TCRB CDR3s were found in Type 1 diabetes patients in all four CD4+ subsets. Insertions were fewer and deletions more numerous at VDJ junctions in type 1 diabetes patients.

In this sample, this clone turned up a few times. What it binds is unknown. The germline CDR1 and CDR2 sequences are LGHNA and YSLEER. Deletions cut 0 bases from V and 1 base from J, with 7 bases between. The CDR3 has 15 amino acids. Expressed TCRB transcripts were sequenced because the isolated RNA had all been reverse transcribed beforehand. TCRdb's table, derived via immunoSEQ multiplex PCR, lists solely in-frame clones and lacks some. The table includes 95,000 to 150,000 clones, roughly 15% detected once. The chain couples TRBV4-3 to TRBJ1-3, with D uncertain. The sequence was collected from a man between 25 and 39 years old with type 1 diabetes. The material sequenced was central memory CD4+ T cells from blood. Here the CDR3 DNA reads TGCGCCAGCAGCCAAGAACCGGTATCTGGAAACACCATATATTTT. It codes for CASSQEPVSGNTIYF.